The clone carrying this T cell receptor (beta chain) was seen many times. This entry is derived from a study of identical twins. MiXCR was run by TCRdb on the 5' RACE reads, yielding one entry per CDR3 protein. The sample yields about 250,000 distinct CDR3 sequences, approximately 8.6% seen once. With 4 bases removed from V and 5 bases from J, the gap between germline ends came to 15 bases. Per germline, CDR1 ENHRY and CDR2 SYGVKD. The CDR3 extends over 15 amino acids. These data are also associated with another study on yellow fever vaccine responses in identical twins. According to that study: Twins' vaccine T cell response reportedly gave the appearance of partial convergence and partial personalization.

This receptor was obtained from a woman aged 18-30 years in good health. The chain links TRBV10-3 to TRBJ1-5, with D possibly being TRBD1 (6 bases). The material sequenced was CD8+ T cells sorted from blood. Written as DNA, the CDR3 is TGTGCCATCAGTGTGATGGCAGGGGACGATCAGCCCCAGCATTTT. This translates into CAISVMAGDDQPQHF.